A selection of T cell receptor beta chains follows, all from one sample in a study of long-term antiretroviral therapy in people with HIV. TCRdb keeps only in-frame clones here, not all; method: immunoSEQ multiplex PCR. The sample includes approximately 22,000 clones, less than 90% of them seen just once. The source material was unsorted PBMCs, sampled 1.9 years after starting antiretroviral therapy. These receptors were collected from a woman aged 45-65 years with HIV. Each CDR3 is given with its conserved first and last residue. Fields, in order: J gene, D gene, clone size, V gene, CDR3 protein, CDR3 DNA. The D gene is left open where the match is weak. A clone size is listed for some rows: how often the clone was seen (once, few, many), or a class if it is expanded.

j_gene: TRBJ1-1; d_gene: NA; abundance: NA; v_gene: TRBV6-5; CDR3aa: CASSSAGAPNTEAFF; CDR3nt: TGTGCCAGCTCGAGCGCCGGGGCGCCGAACACTGAAGCTTTCTTT
j_gene: TRBJ2-2; d_gene: TRBD2; abundance: once; v_gene: TRBV7-2; CDR3aa: CASSSPSGGAGGELFF; CDR3nt: TGTGCCAGCAGCTCCCCTAGCGGGGGGGCCGGCGGGGAGCTGTTTTTT
j_gene: TRBJ2-7; d_gene: NA; abundance: NA; v_gene: TRBV7-6; CDR3aa: CASSPDREEQYF; CDR3nt: TGTGCCAGCAGCCCTGACAGAGAAGAGCAGTACTTC
j_gene: TRBJ2-3; d_gene: NA; abundance: NA; v_gene: TRBV7-6; CDR3aa: CASSFAGLYTDTQYF; CDR3nt: TGTGCCAGCAGCTTTGCCGGACTATACACAGATACGCAGTATTTT
j_gene: TRBJ1-6; d_gene: TRBD1; abundance: NA; v_gene: TRBV28; CDR3aa: CASSLEGQVNSPLHF; CDR3nt: TGTGCCAGCAGTTTGGAGGGACAGGTGAATTCACCCCTCCACTTT
j_gene: TRBJ1-1; d_gene: NA; abundance: once; v_gene: TRBV5-1; CDR3aa: CASSLGGGNTEAFF; CDR3nt: TGCGCCAGCAGCTTGGGAGGAGGGAACACTGAAGCTTTCTTT
j_gene: TRBJ1-1; d_gene: TRBD1; abundance: NA; v_gene: TRBV6-6; CDR3aa: CASSYSIGTGDRAFF; CDR3nt: TGTGCCAGCAGTTACTCGATTGGGACAGGGGATAGGGCTTTCTTT
j_gene: TRBJ2-3; d_gene: NA; abundance: NA; v_gene: TRBV20-1; CDR3aa: CSATTDTQYF; CDR3nt: TGCAGTGCTACCACAGATACGCAGTATTTT
j_gene: TRBJ2-1; d_gene: NA; abundance: once; v_gene: TRBV7-2; CDR3aa: CASSSPPGNEQFF; CDR3nt: TGTGCCAGCAGCTCCCCACCGGGCAATGAGCAGTTCTTC
j_gene: TRBJ2-5; d_gene: NA; abundance: NA; v_gene: TRBV7-3; CDR3aa: CASSLKPGLQETQYF; CDR3nt: TGTGCCAGCAGCTTAAAGCCGGGACTCCAAGAGACCCAGTACTTC
j_gene: TRBJ1-2; d_gene: NA; abundance: NA; v_gene: TRBV11-2; CDR3aa: CASSLETGPYGYTF; CDR3nt: TGTGCCAGCAGCTTAGAGACAGGCCCCTATGGCTACACCTTC
j_gene: TRBJ2-1; d_gene: TRBD2; abundance: NA; v_gene: TRBV5-1; CDR3aa: CASSLAVAGGPVWFF; CDR3nt: TGCGCCAGCAGCTTGGCTGTAGCGGGGGGGCCGGTTTGGTTCTTC
j_gene: TRBJ1-1; d_gene: NA; abundance: NA; v_gene: TRBV19; CDR3aa: CASSISRGMNTEAFF; CDR3nt: TGTGCCAGTAGTATTAGTAGGGGGATGAACACTGAAGCTTTCTTT
j_gene: TRBJ1-1; d_gene: NA; abundance: NA; v_gene: TRBV5-1; CDR3aa: CASSLSGGVSFF; CDR3nt: TGCGCCAGCAGCTTGTCGGGGGGCGTATCTTTCTTT
j_gene: TRBJ1-1; d_gene: NA; abundance: NA; v_gene: TRBV7-5; CDR3aa: CARSRQQGARDTEAFF; CDR3nt: TGTGCCAGAAGCCGCCAACAGGGGGCGCGGGACACTGAAGCTTTCTTT
j_gene: TRBJ1-1; d_gene: TRBD1; abundance: NA; v_gene: TRBV6-1; CDR3aa: CASSELAGGVNTEAFF; CDR3nt: TGTGCCAGCAGTGAACTGGCAGGGGGCGTGAACACTGAAGCTTTCTTT
j_gene: TRBJ1-4; d_gene: TRBD1; abundance: NA; v_gene: TRBV7-6; CDR3aa: CASSPGTGENEKLFF; CDR3nt: TGTGCCAGCAGCCCGGGGACAGGGGAAAATGAAAAACTGTTTTTT
j_gene: TRBJ2-1; d_gene: TRBD2; abundance: NA; v_gene: TRBV7-3; CDR3aa: CASSRLAGGHNEQFF; CDR3nt: TGTGCCAGCAGCCGACTAGCGGGGGGTCACAATGAGCAGTTCTTC
j_gene: TRBJ2-7; d_gene: NA; abundance: NA; v_gene: TRBV9; CDR3aa: CASSPSAGASYEQYF; CDR3nt: TGTGCCAGCAGCCCGTCAGCAGGAGCCTCCTACGAGCAGTACTTC
j_gene: TRBJ1-4; d_gene: NA; abundance: NA; v_gene: TRBV11-3; CDR3aa: CASSLDYAGAGTNEKLFF; CDR3nt: TGTGCCAGCAGCTTAGATTACGCTGGAGCGGGGACTAATGAAAAACTGTTTTTT
j_gene: TRBJ2-5; d_gene: NA; abundance: NA; v_gene: TRBV7-9; CDR3aa: CASSISDADEETQYF; CDR3nt: TGTGCCAGCAGCATCAGCGACGCCGACGAAGAGACCCAGTACTTC
j_gene: TRBJ2-5; d_gene: NA; abundance: NA; v_gene: TRBV5-1; CDR3aa: CASGRMLGEETQYF; CDR3nt: TGCGCCAGCGGTAGGATGCTCGGTGAGGAGACCCAGTACTTC
j_gene: TRBJ1-1; d_gene: TRBD1; abundance: NA; v_gene: TRBV5-4; CDR3aa: CASRRGQGSTGTEAFF; CDR3nt: TGTGCCAGCAGGCGCGGACAGGGGTCCACTGGCACTGAAGCTTTCTTT
j_gene: TRBJ2-5; d_gene: NA; abundance: once; v_gene: TRBV4-3; CDR3aa: CASSQGGALGEETQYF; CDR3nt: TGCGCCAGCAGCCAAGGGGGCGCTCTCGGGGAAGAGACCCAGTACTTC
j_gene: TRBJ1-1; d_gene: NA; abundance: NA; v_gene: TRBV5-1; CDR3aa: CASSRGDSMNTEAFF; CDR3nt: TGCGCCAGCAGCAGAGGTGACAGTATGAACACTGAAGCTTTCTTT
j_gene: TRBJ2-5; d_gene: TRBD2; abundance: NA; v_gene: TRBV9; CDR3aa: CASSVGNSGGQETQYF; CDR3nt: TGTGCCAGCAGCGTAGGTAATAGCGGGGGGCAAGAGACCCAGTACTTC
j_gene: TRBJ1-2; d_gene: NA; abundance: few; v_gene: TRBV9; CDR3aa: CASSVDGDGYTF; CDR3nt: TGTGCCAGCAGCGTAGACGGCGATGGCTACACCTTC
j_gene: TRBJ1-1; d_gene: TRBD1; abundance: NA; v_gene: TRBV5-1; CDR3aa: CASSQGQGMNTEAFF; CDR3nt: TGCGCCAGCAGCCAAGGACAGGGGATGAACACTGAAGCTTTCTTT
j_gene: TRBJ1-1; d_gene: NA; abundance: NA; v_gene: TRBV5-4; CDR3aa: CASSPIGRANTEAFF; CDR3nt: TGTGCCAGCAGCCCCATCGGACGGGCGAACACTGAAGCTTTCTTT
j_gene: TRBJ1-1; d_gene: NA; abundance: NA; v_gene: TRBV6-5; CDR3aa: CASSYSIGRTEAFF; CDR3nt: TGTGCCAGCAGTTACTCTATTGGGAGGACTGAAGCTTTCTTT
j_gene: TRBJ1-2; d_gene: TRBD1; abundance: NA; v_gene: TRBV9; CDR3aa: CASSGNRGPGYTF; CDR3nt: TGTGCCAGCAGTGGGAACAGGGGGCCTGGCTACACCTTC
j_gene: TRBJ2-1; d_gene: NA; abundance: once; v_gene: TRBV6-5; CDR3aa: CASRYGDALYNEQFF; CDR3nt: TGTGCCAGCAGGTACGGGGACGCCCTCTACAATGAGCAGTTCTTC
j_gene: TRBJ2-1; d_gene: TRBD1; abundance: NA; v_gene: TRBV7-9; CDR3aa: CASSLATGGYEQFF; CDR3nt: TGTGCCAGCAGCTTAGCGACAGGGGGATATGAGCAGTTCTTC
j_gene: TRBJ1-5; d_gene: NA; abundance: NA; v_gene: TRBV4-1; CDR3aa: CASSQGAVGGNQPQHF; CDR3nt: TGCGCCAGCAGCCAAGGAGCCGTAGGGGGCAATCAGCCCCAGCATTTT
j_gene: TRBJ1-4; d_gene: NA; abundance: NA; v_gene: TRBV6-5; CDR3aa: CASSYGGGEKLFF; CDR3nt: TGTGCCAGCAGTTACGGGGGAGGTGAAAAACTGTTTTTT
j_gene: TRBJ2-2; d_gene: NA; abundance: NA; v_gene: TRBV2; CDR3aa: CASSQGMNTGELFF; CDR3nt: TGTGCCAGCAGTCAGGGAATGAACACCGGGGAGCTGTTTTTT
j_gene: TRBJ1-1; d_gene: TRBD1; abundance: few; v_gene: TRBV6-9; CDR3aa: CASSYSAQGKAFF; CDR3nt: TGTGCCAGCAGTTATTCAGCACAGGGGAAAGCTTTCTTT
j_gene: TRBJ2-3; d_gene: NA; abundance: NA; v_gene: TRBV7-9; CDR3aa: CASSQAWGQTDTQYF; CDR3nt: TGTGCCAGCAGCCAGGCCTGGGGGCAAACAGATACGCAGTATTTT
j_gene: TRBJ2-5; d_gene: NA; abundance: once; v_gene: TRBV7-9; CDR3aa: CASSPGAETQYF; CDR3nt: TGTGCCAGCAGTCCAGGGGCAGAGACCCAGTACTTC
j_gene: TRBJ1-6; d_gene: NA; abundance: NA; v_gene: TRBV5-1; CDR3aa: CASSWSGGESPLHF; CDR3nt: TGCGCCAGCAGCTGGTCCGGAGGGGAATCACCCCTCCACTTT
j_gene: TRBJ2-2; d_gene: NA; abundance: NA; v_gene: TRBV2; CDR3aa: CASSEESSTGELFF; CDR3nt: TGTGCCAGCAGTGAAGAGTCAAGCACCGGGGAGCTGTTTTTT
j_gene: TRBJ1-1; d_gene: NA; abundance: NA; v_gene: TRBV18; CDR3aa: CASSPTGGGTEAFF; CDR3nt: TGTGCCAGCTCACCGACAGGCGGGGGCACTGAAGCTTTCTTT
j_gene: TRBJ2-7; d_gene: NA; abundance: NA; v_gene: TRBV28; CDR3aa: CASRSHYEQYF; CDR3nt: TGTGCCAGCAGGTCCCACTACGAGCAGTACTTC
j_gene: TRBJ2-2; d_gene: TRBD1; abundance: few; v_gene: TRBV19; CDR3aa: CASSPRQGGTGELFF; CDR3nt: TGTGCCAGTAGTCCCCGACAGGGGGGCACCGGGGAGCTGTTTTTT
j_gene: TRBJ1-2; d_gene: TRBD1; abundance: few; v_gene: TRBV2; CDR3aa: CASSPGTGFLGYTF; CDR3nt: TGTGCCAGCAGTCCCGGGACAGGGTTTCTTGGCTACACCTTC
j_gene: TRBJ1-3; d_gene: NA; abundance: NA; v_gene: TRBV6-1; CDR3aa: CASSEGAPSGNTIYF; CDR3nt: TGTGCCAGCAGTGAAGGAGCCCCCTCTGGAAACACCATATATTTT
j_gene: TRBJ2-1; d_gene: NA; abundance: NA; v_gene: TRBV5-8; CDR3aa: CASSLYRRPPHEQFF; CDR3nt: TGTGCCAGCAGCTTGTACAGGAGACCCCCTCATGAGCAGTTCTTC
j_gene: TRBJ1-3; d_gene: NA; abundance: NA; v_gene: TRBV30; CDR3aa: CAWSAGIPSGNTIYF; CDR3nt: TGTGCCTGGAGTGCTGGGATTCCTTCTGGAAACACCATATATTTT
j_gene: TRBJ2-7; d_gene: NA; abundance: few; v_gene: TRBV4-3; CDR3aa: CASSQDRSGEQYF; CDR3nt: TGCGCCAGCAGCCAAGATAGATCTGGCGAGCAGTACTTC
j_gene: TRBJ2-1; d_gene: TRBD2; abundance: once; v_gene: TRBV18; CDR3aa: CASSPPSLAGGGPQFF; CDR3nt: TGTGCCAGCTCACCACCGTCCCTAGCGGGGGGCGGCCCCCAGTTCTTC
j_gene: TRBJ2-2; d_gene: TRBD2; abundance: NA; v_gene: TRBV6-5; CDR3aa: CASSYLGLAGSGELFF; CDR3nt: TGTGCCAGCAGTTACTTGGGACTAGCGGGGTCCGGGGAGCTGTTTTTT
j_gene: TRBJ1-5; d_gene: NA; abundance: once; v_gene: TRBV6-1; CDR3aa: CASTQVPNQPQHF; CDR3nt: TGTGCCAGCACTCAGGTACCCAATCAGCCCCAGCATTTT
j_gene: TRBJ1-3; d_gene: NA; abundance: NA; v_gene: TRBV6-5; CDR3aa: CASSQTGASGNTIYF; CDR3nt: TGTGCCAGCAGCCAGACAGGCGCCTCTGGAAACACCATATATTTT
j_gene: TRBJ2-5; d_gene: NA; abundance: few; v_gene: TRBV28; CDR3aa: CASAVWRVSRETQYF; CDR3nt: TGTGCCAGTGCGGTTTGGCGGGTATCACGAGAGACCCAGTACTTC